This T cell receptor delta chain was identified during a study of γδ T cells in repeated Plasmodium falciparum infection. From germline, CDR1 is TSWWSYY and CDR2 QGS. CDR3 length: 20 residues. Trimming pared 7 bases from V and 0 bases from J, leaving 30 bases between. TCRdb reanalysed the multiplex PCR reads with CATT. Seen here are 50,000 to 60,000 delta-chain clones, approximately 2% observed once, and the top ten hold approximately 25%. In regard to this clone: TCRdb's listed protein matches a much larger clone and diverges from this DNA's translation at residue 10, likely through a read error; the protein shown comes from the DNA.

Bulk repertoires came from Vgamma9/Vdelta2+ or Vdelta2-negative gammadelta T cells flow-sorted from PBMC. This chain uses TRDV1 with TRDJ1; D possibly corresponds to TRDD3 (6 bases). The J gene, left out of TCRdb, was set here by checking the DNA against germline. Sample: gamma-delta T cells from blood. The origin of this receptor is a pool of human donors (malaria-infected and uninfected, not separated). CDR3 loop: CALDAGPYWEIRPYTDKLIF. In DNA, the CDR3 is TGTGCTCTTGATGCGGGGCCTTACTGGGAGATACGCCCGTACACCGATAAACTCATCTTT.